Listed below are T cell receptor beta chains from one sample, sequenced in a study of PD-1 blockade in classical Hodgkin lymphoma. Clones were read by immunoSEQ multiplex PCR, and TCRdb kept only the in-frame ones, dropping some. The sample holds approximately 58,000 clones, roughly 90% seen once. Sequencing used peripheral blood mononuclear cells (PBMCs), obtained before the second cycle of nivolumab. The receptors shown here come from a human donor with classical Hodgkin lymphoma. CDR3s include the opening cysteine and the closing phenylalanine or tryptophan. The D gene is left open where the match is weak. Expanded clones get a size class; other rows say once, few or many, or leave the size out.

cdr3_nt: TGTGCCAGCAGTTTGGAGCTAGCTTGGGGGGAGCTGTTTTTT; cdr3_aa: CASSLELAWGELFF; d_call: NA; clone_size: few; j_call: TRBJ2-2; v_call: TRBV6-5
cdr3_nt: TGTGCTGGGGGGATCGCTGCCTACGAGCAGTACTTC; cdr3_aa: CAGGIAAYEQYF; d_call: NA; clone_size: NA; j_call: TRBJ2-7; v_call: TRBV7-9
cdr3_nt: TGTGCCAGCTCACCGAGGGACTTCCTCTCCTACGAGCAGTACTTC; cdr3_aa: CASSPRDFLSYEQYF; d_call: NA; clone_size: NA; j_call: TRBJ2-7; v_call: TRBV18
cdr3_nt: TGTGCCAGCAGCCACGACAGGGTCACAGATACGCAGTATTTT; cdr3_aa: CASSHDRVTDTQYF; d_call: TRBD1; clone_size: NA; j_call: TRBJ2-3; v_call: TRBV6-5
cdr3_nt: TGTGCCAGCAGTGAAAGCCCTAGCGACACAGATACGCAGTATTTT; cdr3_aa: CASSESPSDTDTQYF; d_call: NA; clone_size: NA; j_call: TRBJ2-3; v_call: TRBV2
cdr3_nt: TGCGCCAGCAACCGGGACACAAACACCGGGGAGCTGTTTTTT; cdr3_aa: CASNRDTNTGELFF; d_call: NA; clone_size: NA; j_call: TRBJ2-2; v_call: TRBV5-1
cdr3_nt: TGTGCCAGCAGTTTCCGGGGGCTGTATACGCAGTATTTT; cdr3_aa: CASSFRGLYTQYF; d_call: NA; clone_size: NA; j_call: TRBJ2-3; v_call: TRBV27
cdr3_nt: TGTGCCAGCAGCAGCTTTAAAGAAGGGGGAACTGAAGCTTTCTTT; cdr3_aa: CASSSFKEGGTEAFF; d_call: NA; clone_size: NA; j_call: TRBJ1-1; v_call: TRBV5-4
cdr3_nt: TGTGCCAGCAAACCCCAGGAACAGATTGGGGAGCTGTTTTTT; cdr3_aa: CASKPQEQIGELFF; d_call: NA; clone_size: NA; j_call: TRBJ2-2; v_call: TRBV27
cdr3_nt: TGTGCCAGCAGTTACTCGACTAGCGGGGCTTACGAGCAGTACTTC; cdr3_aa: CASSYSTSGAYEQYF; d_call: TRBD2; clone_size: once; j_call: TRBJ2-7; v_call: TRBV6-5
cdr3_nt: TGTGCCGGGAGGACAGGGGGCCACGAAAAACTGTTTTTT; cdr3_aa: CAGRTGGHEKLFF; d_call: TRBD1; clone_size: NA; j_call: TRBJ1-4; v_call: TRBV30
cdr3_nt: TGTGCCACTCTAGTCGCCGGGGAGCTGTTTTTT; cdr3_aa: CATLVAGELFF; d_call: NA; clone_size: NA; j_call: TRBJ2-2; v_call: TRBV27
cdr3_nt: TGTGCCAGCAGCTTAGATACGGGCGGTGCTGGAAACACCATATATTTT; cdr3_aa: CASSLDTGGAGNTIYF; d_call: NA; clone_size: NA; j_call: TRBJ1-3; v_call: TRBV11-2
cdr3_nt: TGCGCCAGCAATGAGGGCGGGCCTCCCGGGACCCAGTACTTC; cdr3_aa: CASNEGGPPGTQYF; d_call: NA; clone_size: NA; j_call: TRBJ2-5; v_call: TRBV4-1
cdr3_nt: TGTGCCAGCAGCCCCCATTTTCCTGACGGCTACACCTTC; cdr3_aa: CASSPHFPDGYTF; d_call: NA; clone_size: few; j_call: TRBJ1-2; v_call: TRBV7-9
cdr3_nt: TGTGCCAGCAGCTTGCTCCCCGGGGCTAGCGAGGCCGGGGAGCTGTTTTTT; cdr3_aa: CASSLLPGASEAGELFF; d_call: NA; clone_size: few; j_call: TRBJ2-2; v_call: TRBV5-4
cdr3_nt: TGTGCCAGCAGCTTATACCCCGACAGGGGGCCGGACACCGGGGAGCTGTTTTTT; cdr3_aa: CASSLYPDRGPDTGELFF; d_call: TRBD1; clone_size: NA; j_call: TRBJ2-2; v_call: TRBV7-8
cdr3_nt: TGTGCCAGCAGCCAGCCGGAGCCCCAAGAGACCCAGTACTTC; cdr3_aa: CASSQPEPQETQYF; d_call: NA; clone_size: NA; j_call: TRBJ2-5; v_call: TRBV7-3
cdr3_nt: TGTGCCAGCAGTGACTCAGGGGGGACTACCTACAATGAGCAGTTCTTC; cdr3_aa: CASSDSGGTTYNEQFF; d_call: NA; clone_size: NA; j_call: TRBJ2-1; v_call: TRBV6-4
cdr3_nt: TGCAGCGTTGAAGGGACAGGGGGCGACTATGGCTACACCTTC; cdr3_aa: CSVEGTGGDYGYTF; d_call: TRBD1; clone_size: NA; j_call: TRBJ1-2; v_call: TRBV29-1
cdr3_nt: TGTGCCATCAGTGAGGGGCCTAACTATGGCTACACCTTC; cdr3_aa: CAISEGPNYGYTF; d_call: NA; clone_size: NA; j_call: TRBJ1-2; v_call: TRBV10-3
cdr3_nt: TGTGCCAGCAGCAATTGGAGCGGGCGCCCGGTCACAGATACGCAGTATTTT; cdr3_aa: CASSNWSGRPVTDTQYF; d_call: NA; clone_size: once; j_call: TRBJ2-3; v_call: TRBV21-1
cdr3_nt: TGTGCCAGCAGCTTCGGGACTAGCGGGAGTGTTGGGTACGAGCAGTACTTC; cdr3_aa: CASSFGTSGSVGYEQYF; d_call: TRBD2; clone_size: NA; j_call: TRBJ2-7; v_call: TRBV7-9
cdr3_nt: TGTGCCAGCAGTCCGGCCAGTGTCAATCAGCCCCAGCATTTT; cdr3_aa: CASSPASVNQPQHF; d_call: NA; clone_size: once; j_call: TRBJ1-5; v_call: TRBV27
cdr3_nt: TGTGCAAGTCGCGAGGGACTGCATGGTGAGCAGTTCTTC; cdr3_aa: CASREGLHGEQFF; d_call: NA; clone_size: NA; j_call: TRBJ2-1; v_call: TRBV12-2
cdr3_nt: TGCGCCAGCAGCTTGGGACGTGCTAGCGGGGTTTCCTACGAGCAGTACTTC; cdr3_aa: CASSLGRASGVSYEQYF; d_call: TRBD2; clone_size: NA; j_call: TRBJ2-7; v_call: TRBV5-1
cdr3_nt: TGTGCCAGCAGCCTGAGCGGGAGCGGGGGCACAGATACGCAGTATTTT; cdr3_aa: CASSLSGSGGTDTQYF; d_call: TRBD2; clone_size: NA; j_call: TRBJ2-3; v_call: TRBV9
cdr3_nt: TGTGCCAGCAGGTTAGCGGGGGCCCACAATGAGCAGTTCTTC; cdr3_aa: CASRLAGAHNEQFF; d_call: TRBD2; clone_size: NA; j_call: TRBJ2-1; v_call: TRBV2
cdr3_nt: TGTGCCTGCTCAGACAGGAGGTTTTATGGCTACACCTTC; cdr3_aa: CACSDRRFYGYTF; d_call: NA; clone_size: NA; j_call: TRBJ1-2; v_call: TRBV30